A selection of T cell receptor beta chains follows, all from one sample in a study of molecular identifiers for immune sequencing clone quantification. TCRdb redid the calling of the PCR reads with MiXCR, one entry per CDR3 protein. Among a few hundred thousand distinct CDR3 sequences, roughly 23% were seen once, and the ten largest hold around 0.84%. The sequenced sample consisted of naive CD8+ T cells from blood, with Jurkat cell RNA spiked in. All receptors come from a human donor in good health. Some libraries in this study had Jurkat cell RNA spiked in. The CDR3 runs from the conserved cysteine through the conserved F or W. A D gene is named only where the DNA matches it firmly. Part of the rows lack a size; the others show once, few, many or a class for expanded clones.

CDR3aa | CDR3nt | j_gene | abundance | d_gene | v_gene
CSARDTGAVETQYF | TGCAGTGCTAGAGATACGGGCGCGGTGGAGACCCAGTACTTC | TRBJ2-5 | few | NA | TRBV20-1
CAGSQDGGGTDTQYF | TGCGCCGGCAGCCAAGACGGGGGTGGCACAGATACGCAGTATTTT | TRBJ2-3 | NA | NA | TRBV4-1
CASGSWPSGSTDTQYF | TGTGCCAGCGGTTCTTGGCCTAGCGGAAGCACAGATACGCAGTATTTT | TRBJ2-3 | many | TRBD2 | TRBV6-1
CASSLSRGGETQYF | TGTGCCAGCAGTTTATCCAGGGGAGGAGAGACCCAGTACTTC | TRBJ2-5 | many | NA | TRBV28
CASSAHANTEAFF | TGTGCCAGCAGTGCACATGCGAACACTGAAGCTTTCTTT | TRBJ1-1 | many | NA | TRBV6-4
CATTIDLSGANVLTF | TGTGCCACCACGATAGACCTCTCTGGGGCCAACGTCCTGACTTTC | TRBJ2-6 | few | NA | TRBV2
CASSLLDSGNTIYF | TGTGCCAGCAGCTTACTGGACTCTGGAAACACCATATATTTT | TRBJ1-3 | few | NA | TRBV7-2
CASSSGTGTSTDTQYF | TGTGCCAGCAGTTCCGGGACGGGCACTAGCACAGATACGCAGTATTTT | TRBJ2-3 | many | NA | TRBV7-9
CASSPGRGTSYEQYF | TGTGCCAGTAGCCCCGGACGGGGGACCTCCTACGAGCAGTACTTC | TRBJ2-7 | few | NA | TRBV19
CASQRPSGFTGELFF | TGTGCCAGCCAGCGTCCTAGCGGTTTCACCGGGGAGCTGTTTTTT | TRBJ2-2 | NA | TRBD2 | TRBV13
CATWTSGGSDTQYF | TGTGCCACCTGGACTAGCGGGGGGTCCGATACGCAGTATTTT | TRBJ2-3 | many | TRBD2 | TRBV15
CASSAWTGQNEKLFF | TGTGCCAGCAGTGCCTGGACCGGGCAAAATGAAAAACTGTTTTTT | TRBJ1-4 | NA | NA | TRBV27
CASSREAIFGNEQFF | TGTGCCAGTAGTAGGGAAGCGATCTTCGGGAATGAGCAGTTCTTC | TRBJ2-1 | NA | NA | TRBV19
CASSFGRTTEAFF | TGTGCCAGCAGCTTCGGCAGGACCACTGAAGCTTTCTTT | TRBJ1-1 | many | NA | TRBV7-8
CASTGTETYEQYF | TGTGCCAGCACCGGGACGGAGACCTACGAGCAGTACTTC | TRBJ2-7 | many | NA | TRBV2
CASSAQRGSPLGGETQYF | TGTGCCAGCAGTGCCCAAAGGGGGTCACCACTAGGGGGAGAGACCCAGTACTTC | TRBJ2-5 | NA | NA | TRBV25-1
CASSPYRDWTTDTQYF | TGTGCCAGCAGCCCGTACCGGGACTGGACCACAGATACGCAGTATTTT | TRBJ2-3 | few | NA | TRBV3-1
CASSSPGTGYGYTF | TGTGCCAGCAGCTCCCCTGGGACCGGCTATGGCTACACCTTC | TRBJ1-2 | NA | NA | TRBV6-1
CASSQESDYGYTF | TGCGCCAGCAGCCAAGAGTCGGACTATGGCTACACCTTC | TRBJ1-2 | few | NA | TRBV4-1
CASSALAGGSYEQYF | TGTGCCAGCAGCGCACTAGCGGGGGGTTCCTACGAGCAGTACTTC | TRBJ2-7 | few | NA | TRBV21-1
CSARVTPELAAYEQYF | TGCAGTGCTAGAGTCACCCCCGAACTAGCGGCCTACGAGCAGTACTTC | TRBJ2-7 | NA | TRBD2 | TRBV20-1
CSARVFGLGNEQFF | TGCAGTGCTAGAGTTTTTGGACTAGGCAATGAGCAGTTCTTC | TRBJ2-1 | NA | TRBD2 | TRBV20-1
CASSYYAGSNTEAFF | TGTGCCAGCAGTTATTATGCCGGGTCGAACACTGAAGCTTTCTTT | TRBJ1-1 | few | NA | TRBV6-6
CASSQIDDYEQYF | TGTGCCAGCAGCCAGATCGACGACTACGAGCAGTACTTC | TRBJ2-7 | NA | NA | TRBV4-2
CSAISGTSGSEHTDTQYF | TGCAGTGCTATTTCCGGGACTAGCGGGAGCGAGCACACAGATACGCAGTATTTT | TRBJ2-3 | many | TRBD2 | TRBV20-1
CASSGMSLGGADLLKQYF | TGTGCCAGCAGCGGTATGTCCCTTGGGGGGGCCGACCTCCTCAAGCAGTACTTC | TRBJ2-7 | few | NA | TRBV13
CASSEAVAGGYNEQFF | TGTGCCAGCAGTGAAGCCGTAGCGGGAGGCTACAATGAGCAGTTCTTC | TRBJ2-1 | NA | TRBD2 | TRBV2
CASSWMRERETQYF | TGTGCCAGCAGCTGGATGCGGGAGCGGGAGACCCAGTACTTC | TRBJ2-5 | NA | TRBD2 | TRBV7-9
CASRGTGSSYEQYF | TGTGCCAGTAGAGGGACAGGGTCCTCCTACGAGCAGTACTTC | TRBJ2-7 | NA | TRBD1 | TRBV19
CSVRQGGDYGYTF | TGCAGCGTTAGGCAGGGGGGCGACTATGGCTACACCTTC | TRBJ1-2 | NA | TRBD1 | TRBV29-1
CASDRSETIYF | TGTGCCAGCGACAGGTCGGAGACCATATATTTT | TRBJ1-3 | NA | NA | TRBV7-9
CASSSTVGGQETQYF | TGTGCCAGCAGCTCAACTGTGGGGGGCCAAGAGACCCAGTACTTC | TRBJ2-5 | many | NA | TRBV7-2
CAWSNRYYEQYF | TGTGCCTGGAGTAACAGATATTACGAGCAGTACTTC | TRBJ2-7 | many | NA | TRBV30
CASSPPGAGEQYF | TGTGCCAGCAGTCCCCCGGGCGCGGGAGAGCAGTACTTC | TRBJ2-7 | few | NA | TRBV3-1
CASSTGPAGAETQYF | TGTGCCAGCAGCACTGGGCCAGCGGGAGCAGAGACCCAGTACTTC | TRBJ2-5 | many | TRBD2 | TRBV13
CASSQEPRPESSGNTTYF | TGCGCCAGCAGCCAAGAACCGCGGCCTGAGAGCTCTGGAAACACCACATATTTT | TRBJ1-3 | NA | NA | TRBV4-3
CASSQVGSDNEQFF | TGCGCCAGCAGCCAAGTGGGGTCCGACAATGAGCAGTTCTTC | TRBJ2-1 | few | NA | TRBV4-3
CASSQDASGRLYGYTF | TGCGCCAGCAGCCAAGATGCATCCGGCAGGCTCTATGGCTACACCTTC | TRBJ1-2 | NA | NA | TRBV4-3
CASMIGNTEAFF | TGTGCCAGCATGATAGGGAACACTGAAGCTTTCTTT | TRBJ1-1 | few | NA | TRBV12-3/TRBV12-4
CSVESEYEQYF | TGCAGCGTTGAGTCAGAGTACGAGCAGTACTTC | TRBJ2-7 | few | NA | TRBV29-1
CASSQGSGVNTGELFF | TGCGCCAGCAGCCAAGGAAGCGGGGTGAACACCGGGGAGCTGTTTTTT | TRBJ2-2 | NA | TRBD2 | TRBV4-1
CASSYGNIQYF | TGTGCCAGCAGTTACGGAAACATTCAGTACTTC | TRBJ2-4 | many | NA | TRBV12-3/TRBV12-4
CASSPSSWEATGELFF | TGTGCCAGCAGCCCCAGCTCGTGGGAGGCCACCGGGGAGCTGTTTTTT | TRBJ2-2 | NA | NA | TRBV4-2
CASSATEETQYF | TGTGCCAGCAGTGCAACCGAAGAGACCCAGTACTTC | TRBJ2-5 | many | NA | TRBV2
CASSYDPYEQYF | TGTGCCAGCAGTTACGACCCCTACGAGCAGTACTTC | TRBJ2-7 | few | NA | TRBV6-6
CASSQEARVTDTQYF | TGCGCCAGCAGCCAAGAGGCGAGGGTCACAGATACGCAGTATTTT | TRBJ2-3 | many | NA | TRBV4-1
CASRTYSNQPQHF | TGTGCCAGTCGGACATATAGCAATCAGCCCCAGCATTTT | TRBJ1-5 | NA | NA | TRBV6-2/TRBV6-3
CAWNAAVSEKLFF | TGTGCCTGGAACGCGGCCGTTAGTGAAAAACTGTTTTTT | TRBJ1-4 | NA | NA | TRBV30
CASSLVQVTYNEQFF | TGTGCCAGCAGCTTGGTGCAGGTAACCTACAATGAGCAGTTCTTC | TRBJ2-1 | few | NA | TRBV5-4
CAWSAEAPGQPQHF | TGTGCCTGGAGTGCGGAGGCGCCGGGTCAGCCCCAGCATTTT | TRBJ1-5 | NA | NA | TRBV30
CASSYSQVLRYEQYF | TGTGCCAGCAGTTACAGTCAAGTTCTGAGGTACGAGCAGTACTTC | TRBJ2-7 | NA | NA | TRBV6-2/TRBV6-3
CASSADRGDLVNTEAFF | TGTGCCAGTAGTGCGGACAGGGGGGATTTGGTGAACACTGAAGCTTTCTTT | TRBJ1-1 | few | TRBD1 | TRBV19
CASSQDITGGNTIYF | TGCGCCAGCAGCCAAGATATCACAGGAGGAAACACCATATATTTT | TRBJ1-3 | NA | NA | TRBV4-3
CATTQDRVGMGTGELFF | TGTGCCACCACCCAGGACAGGGTGGGCATGGGCACCGGGGAGCTGTTTTTT | TRBJ2-2 | few | TRBD1 | TRBV19
CASSVEDIRTDTQYF | TGTGCCAGCAGCGTAGAGGACATACGCACAGATACGCAGTATTTT | TRBJ2-3 | NA | NA | TRBV9
CASSSPPSGSTDTQYF | TGTGCCAGCAGCTCCCCCCCTAGCGGGAGCACAGATACGCAGTATTTT | TRBJ2-3 | few | TRBD2 | TRBV7-9
CASSSGLAAEREQYF | TGTGCCAGCAGCTCGGGACTAGCGGCCGAAAGGGAGCAGTACTTC | TRBJ2-7 | many | TRBD2 | TRBV7-9
CASSLSGRANEQYF | TGTGCCAGTAGCCTTAGCGGGAGGGCCAACGAGCAGTACTTC | TRBJ2-7 | few | TRBD2 | TRBV19
CSVPAGTATNEKLFF | TGCAGCGTTCCAGCCGGGACAGCAACTAATGAAAAACTGTTTTTT | TRBJ1-4 | many | TRBD1 | TRBV29-1
CASSPLDRASNVLTF | TGTGCCAGCTCCCCACTGGACAGGGCGTCCAACGTCCTGACTTTC | TRBJ2-6 | few | TRBD1 | TRBV18